Below, one TCR beta chain is given with its context. Many counts were recorded for this clone. It lacks a known antigen. No base quality values were provided; no much bigger clone lies one nucleotide off. Libraries were constructed by the immunoSEQ multiplex PCR assay. For the multiplex PCR, a mixture combining 60 forward primers for TCR Vbeta segments and 13 reverse primers for TCR Jbeta segments was used. A multiplex PCR assay on genomic DNA amplified the CDR3 region of rearranged TCR beta genes. On the Illumina HiSeq System, the amplified TCR beta libraries were sequenced as 87-base-pair reads. Concerning the study's data processing: In a later analysis, roughly 80 million unique TCR beta chains were counted across the 650 to 750 repertoires, and around 11 million of these chains were shared by at least two donors. Raw reads were error-corrected and collapsed into unique sequences by a nearest-neighbor algorithm in which closely related sequences were merged to remove PCR and sequencing errors. To assign V, D and J gene segments, CDR3 sequences were aligned to IMGT reference sequences. For a sequence to be retained, at least a six-nucleotide match to both a V gene segment and a J gene segment was required. Rearrangements were called productive when the CDR3 lacked stop codons and stayed in frame with V and J; all others were non-productive. CDR3 was defined according to IMGT convention as the region running from the second conserved V-encoded cysteine to the conserved J-encoded phenylalanine. The earlier analysis of approximately 500 of the donors excluded sequences that lacked an unambiguous match to a single V gene segment. In an earlier analysis of several hundred of the donors, V segments were called functional above 56.7% productive rearrangements and were called segregating when the between-donor standard deviation exceeded 5%. A statistical classification framework was built to diagnose cytomegalovirus status from the catalog of TCR beta chain sequences. V and J gene assignment, in a later analysis, came from comparing TCR nucleotide sequences with IMGT/GENE-DB human TR gene sequences. A later analysis assigned CDR3 sequences and most-parsimonious VDJ recombination scenarios with the TCRdist pipeline. In a later analysis, every TCR beta chain was defined by the combination of its CDR3 amino acid sequence and its V-gene family, and reads without a unique V-gene family were dropped. A later analysis removed roughly 590 highly shared, low-generation-probability nucleotide sequences to deal with suspected cross-contamination and a sequencing artifact. For each public chain, a later analysis derived a clonal expansion index from normalized ranks of inferred template counts within each repertoire. A later analysis computed generation probabilities with a VDJ recombination model fitted to out-of-frame rearrangements, and checked the results against IGoR. In a later analysis, hypergeometric tests were used to score TCR-TCR, TCR-HLA and TCR-CMV co-occurrence, with a repertoire-size bias correction applied to TCR pairs. In a later analysis, false discovery rates were estimated by permuting HLA or CMV assignments 20 times. In a later analysis, co-occurring TCRs were grouped using DBSCAN, and TCRdist sequence similarity was added for clustering within HLA-allele-positive subsets. For co-occurrence clustering, repertoires with fewer than 30,000 or more than 120,000 public chains were excluded, along with 5 or 6 repertoires with anomalous nucleotide sharing. TCRdb stores this immuneACCESS table with in-frame sequences only. Part of the clones is absent; in the studies checked, under half of the shortfall reflects unresolved V genes, and no reason is known for the rest. D and trimming were read from the DNA, whereas the V and J calls and clone size are those reported in that table. For this sample the table gives roughly 81,000 clones, of which less than 80% were detected only once. Roughly 2.5% of the sample is in the top ten clones.

In total, approximately 610 healthy bone marrow donors made up the cohort. At the time of sampling, all cohort members were nominally healthy, though unrecorded immune exposures were likely present. The donor tested CMV seronegative and was one of the 352 seronegative cohort members. Each donor provided a peripheral blood sample, and peripheral blood mononuclear cells were used for TCR beta sequencing. The Qiagen DNeasy Blood Extraction Kit was used to extract genomic DNA from the blood cell samples. The data derive from a study of cytomegalovirus exposure and HLA in healthy donors (dated by TCRdb to about 2017). Describing the broader study: An earlier analysis of 587 of the donors reported 276 Gb of sequence data and approximately 120 million unique TCR beta sequences obtained from around 180 million T cells. Class I and class II HLA loci were covered by the typing at four-digit resolution. In a later analysis, previously published TCR beta repertoires from 670 or so donors were re-analyzed and high-resolution HLA genotyping was added so that TCR occurrence patterns could be studied. Typing coverage varied by locus: roughly 629-630 donors for A, B, C, DRB1 and DQB1; roughly 520 for DQA1; around 570 for DPA1; around 450 for DPB1. Of the roughly 390 genotyped donors, 81% were placed in the genetic ancestry cluster associated with self-reported Caucasian donors. Along with the roughly 700-subject first cohort, a separate validation cohort of over a hundred different subjects was used. All discovery cohort repertoires had been generated on a single sequencing platform. Approximately 330 gigabases of sequencing data and approximately 92 million unique TCR sequences made up an early release that covered about 640 HLA-typed donors. Among some 400 genotyped donors of the cohort, an average of around 220,000 unique TCR beta nucleotide sequences was sequenced per donor, of which 15% to 20% were non-productive. A handful of DR-DQ haplotypes were handled as single units for association and clustering because linkage in the cohort was strong. To predict cytomegalovirus infection status, the study combined high-throughput TCR immunosequencing, statistical association of individual TCRs with disease status, and machine learning. Rather than drawing on any new phenotypic data, the later analysis identified candidate immune exposures from TCR beta sequences and the way those sequences occurred across donors. The study was designed to test whether signatures of past pathogen exposure could be identified by cataloging public T cell receptors. In a later genetic analysis, genome-wide SNP genotypes for about 55% of the 666 donors were used, and that subset was treated as a discovery cohort. The study profiled the T cell repertoires of 500 to 800 subjects by immunosequencing and related them to cytomegalovirus serostatus. Donor age, sex, ethnicity and CMV serostatus were collected together with the repertoire data. To decide whether each TCR beta V gene segment behaved as functional or pseudogenic, an earlier analysis of approximately 600 of the donors relied on high-throughput TCR beta sequencing.

The research as a whole found: Most TCR sequences were seen in very few donors, while some public TCRs were found in many individuals. A further reported finding was that TCR beta sequences accurately predicted the HLA-A and HLA-B alleles for most subjects in the first cohort. A total of fewer than 200 TCR beta chains were listed by the study as associated with cytomegalovirus. Presence/absence analyses assumed roughly uniform sequencing depth across donors, an assumption that may not hold. A later analysis found that TCR association rates varied across HLA loci, with DRB1 alleles showing the most associated TCRs and HLA-C alleles the fewest. Because HLA typing was missing for some donors at each locus, association tests included only the typed subset. It was suggested by the authors that the approach could potentially be generalized to other disease states and immunological phenotypes. A cluster of highly shared sequence variants was judged likely to be a technical artifact of the sequencing pipeline. Only TCR beta chains were sequenced in this cohort, and the absence of alpha or paired-chain data limited detectable features. Correlated functional status among segregating V segments might reflect linkage disequilibrium, but an unknown experimental factor could not be ruled out. In a later analysis, most CMV-associated TCR beta chains were found to appear HLA-restricted, with HLA associations seemingly driven largely by CMV exposure. A later analysis found that HLA-associated TCR beta chains were more clonally expanded and had lower generation probabilities than equally common non-associated chains. CMV serostatus was the only immune exposure information available for the cohort. When HLA alleles, especially DR and DQ, strongly co-occurred, TCR associations were difficult to assign to individual alleles. At a false discovery rate of 0.05, a later analysis linked some 18,000 TCR beta sequences to specific HLA alleles. According to a later genetic analysis, donors in an Asian-associated ancestry cluster had fewer N-insertions in productive TCRs than the approximately 700-donor mean. A later genetic analysis associated a missense DCLRE1C variant with V-gene and J-gene trimming of TCR beta chains, and an independent cohort replicated the association. In a later analysis, several top co-occurrence clusters were reported to appear linked to parvovirus B19, influenza, CMV and Epstein-Barr virus. Because counts were too low, more than 15 rarely observed V segments, including chromosome 9 orphons, were left out of the earlier analysis of approximately 580 of the donors. The 87-base-pair reads could not distinguish some IMGT-functional V segments, including TRBV6-2 and TRBV6-3, so those segments were excluded. In vitro tests confirmed that a few of the cytomegalovirus-associated TCR beta chains recognize cytomegalovirus antigens. An earlier analysis of approximately 590 of the donors showed that most TCR beta V segments appeared in productive rearrangements either about 87% or about 30% of the time, which broadly matched IMGT annotations. The classifier was reported to diagnose cytomegalovirus status with high specificity and sensitivity in both the original and validation cohorts.

Looking up the germline V gene yields CDR1 LGHNA and CDR2 YNFKEQ. Deletion took 4 bases off V and 1 base off J, with a span of 7 bases between the germline ends. The CDR3 measures 13 amino acids from cysteine to phenylalanine. Of all the DNA, just the CDR3 is kept, 39 bases in frame from base 1. The sequence was collected from a man aged 30-40 years in good health and CMV-seronegative. The source material was PBMCs. The rearrangement combines TRBV4-2 with TRBJ1-1; 5 matching bases give a weak D call of TRBD1. The DNA sequence reads TGTGCCAGCAGCCCGACAGAGAACACTGAAGCTTTCTTT. This gives the protein CASSPTENTEAFF.